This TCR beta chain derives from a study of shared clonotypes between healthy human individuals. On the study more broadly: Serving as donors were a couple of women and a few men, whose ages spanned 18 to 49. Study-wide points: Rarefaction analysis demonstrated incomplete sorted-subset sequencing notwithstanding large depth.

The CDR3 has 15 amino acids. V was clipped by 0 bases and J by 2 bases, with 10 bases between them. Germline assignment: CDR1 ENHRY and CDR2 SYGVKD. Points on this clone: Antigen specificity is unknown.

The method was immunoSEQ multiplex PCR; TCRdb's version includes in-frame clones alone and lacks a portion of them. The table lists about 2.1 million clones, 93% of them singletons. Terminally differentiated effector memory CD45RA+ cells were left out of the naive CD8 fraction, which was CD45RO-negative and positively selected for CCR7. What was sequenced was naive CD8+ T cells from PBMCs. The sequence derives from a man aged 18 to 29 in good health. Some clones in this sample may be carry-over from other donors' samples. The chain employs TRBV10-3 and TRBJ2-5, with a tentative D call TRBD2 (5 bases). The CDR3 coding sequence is TGTGCCATCAGTGAGTCGGGCAGACTACAAGAGACCCAGTACTTC. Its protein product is CAISESGRLQETQYF.